Detailed here is one TCR beta chain. Its antigen has not been determined. Base-call qualities are not available, and no considerably larger clone is one nucleotide away. From a lookup of the germline V gene, CDR1 and CDR2 are KGHSH and LQKENI. The germline V and J ends show losses of 3 bases and 4 bases respectively, and no gene match explains 9 bases of the junction. The CDR3 runs 18 residues from the cysteine to the phenylalanine. Only the CDR3 DNA is retained, 54 bases long and in frame from the first base. The data stem from a study of CD8 T cells in ankylosing spondylitis (dated by TCRdb to 2017 to 2019). As for the study more broadly: The study profiled T cell receptor beta repertoires in healthy donors and ankylosing spondylitis patients to find disease-linked TCR variants. The full study cohort was made up of 25 ankylosing spondylitis patients and roughly 100 healthy donors. Peripheral blood was sampled, and synovial fluid was also collected from ankylosing spondylitis patients. Findings and caveats that apply to the study as a whole: Some motif variants were previously reported in synovial fluid and blood of reactive arthritis patients, suggesting common disease-initiation mechanisms. Blood from ankylosing spondylitis patients appeared to be characterized by a TCR beta motif made up of fewer than ten highly homologous amino acid variants. The disease-linked clones showed a CD8+ phenotype and occurred at relatively low frequencies in peripheral blood. Significant enrichment of the disease-linked clones was reported in matched synovial fluid samples from ankylosing spondylitis patients.

Sequencer: Illumina HiSeq 2500. Quantitative 5'-RACE with molecular barcodes was the method used to prepare the TCR beta libraries. The authors processed their data as follows. To identify disease-linked TCR variants, a new computational method was used, one built on a probabilistic model of VDJ rearrangement. TCRdb reran the public reads through fastp at Q25 and MiXCR, keeping productive beta chains. Each record represents a unique CDR3 protein, reported with the most common genes and DNA among its rows. It is TCRdb's table, rather than the study itself, that gives the V and J calls and clone size. For this sample the table gives under 250,000 distinct CDR3 sequences, of which approximately 10% were detected only once. The ten most abundant clones make up about 2.8% of the sample.

Recombination connected TRBV18 to TRBJ2-2; a stretch of 12 junction bases matches TRBD2. The receptor was isolated from a male donor with ankylosing spondylitis or in good health (not recorded which). The sample consisted of blood, either unsorted or a sorted T cell fraction (not recorded which). Here the CDR3 is given as CASSPSTSGRRVTGELFF. The bases read TGTGCCAGCTCACCGTCGACTAGCGGGAGAAGAGTCACCGGGGAGCTGTTTTTT.